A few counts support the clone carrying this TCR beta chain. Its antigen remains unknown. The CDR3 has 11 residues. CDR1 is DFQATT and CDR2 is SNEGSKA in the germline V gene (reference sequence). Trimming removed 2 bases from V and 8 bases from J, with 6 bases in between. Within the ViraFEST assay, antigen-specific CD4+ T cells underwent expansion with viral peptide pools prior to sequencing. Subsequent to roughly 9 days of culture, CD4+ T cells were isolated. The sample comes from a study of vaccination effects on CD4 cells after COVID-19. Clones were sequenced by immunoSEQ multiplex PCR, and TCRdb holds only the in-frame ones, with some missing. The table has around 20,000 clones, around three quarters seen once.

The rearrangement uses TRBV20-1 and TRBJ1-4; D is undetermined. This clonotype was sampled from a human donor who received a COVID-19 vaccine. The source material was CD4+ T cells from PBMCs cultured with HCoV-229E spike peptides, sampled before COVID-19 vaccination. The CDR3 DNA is TGCAGTGCTAGACACCTCGAAAAACTGTTTTTT. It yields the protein CSARHLEKLFF.